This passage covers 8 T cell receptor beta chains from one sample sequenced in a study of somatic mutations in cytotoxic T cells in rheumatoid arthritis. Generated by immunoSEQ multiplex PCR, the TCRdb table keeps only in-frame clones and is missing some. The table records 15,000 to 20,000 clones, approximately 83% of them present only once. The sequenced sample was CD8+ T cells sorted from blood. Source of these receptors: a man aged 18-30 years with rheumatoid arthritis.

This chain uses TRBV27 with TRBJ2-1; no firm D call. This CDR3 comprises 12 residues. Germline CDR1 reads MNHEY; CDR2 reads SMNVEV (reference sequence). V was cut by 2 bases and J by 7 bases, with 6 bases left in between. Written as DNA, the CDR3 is TGTGCCAGCAGTTTAGGTGGTAATGAGCAGTTCTTC. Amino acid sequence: CASSLGGNEQFF.

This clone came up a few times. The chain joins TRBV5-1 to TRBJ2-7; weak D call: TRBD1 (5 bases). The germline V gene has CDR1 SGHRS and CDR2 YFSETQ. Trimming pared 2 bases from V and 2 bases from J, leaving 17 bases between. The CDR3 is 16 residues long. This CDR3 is CASSFSTWGSAYEQYF. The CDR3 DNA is TGCGCCAGCAGCTTCTCGACCTGGGGCAGCGCCTACGAGCAGTACTTC.

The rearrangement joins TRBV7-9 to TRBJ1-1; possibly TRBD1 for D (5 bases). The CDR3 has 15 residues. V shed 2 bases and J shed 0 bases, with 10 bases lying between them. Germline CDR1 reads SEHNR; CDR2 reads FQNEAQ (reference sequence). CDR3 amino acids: CASSLFGGMNTEAFF. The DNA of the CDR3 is TGTGCCAGCAGCTTATTTGGGGGTATGAACACTGAAGCTTTCTTT.

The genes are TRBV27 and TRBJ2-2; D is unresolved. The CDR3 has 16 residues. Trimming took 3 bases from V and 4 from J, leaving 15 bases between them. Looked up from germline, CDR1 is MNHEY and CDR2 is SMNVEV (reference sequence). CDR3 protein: CASSFRLIPSTGELFF. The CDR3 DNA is TGTGCCAGCAGTTTTCGGCTTATCCCTAGCACCGGGGAGCTGTTTTTT.

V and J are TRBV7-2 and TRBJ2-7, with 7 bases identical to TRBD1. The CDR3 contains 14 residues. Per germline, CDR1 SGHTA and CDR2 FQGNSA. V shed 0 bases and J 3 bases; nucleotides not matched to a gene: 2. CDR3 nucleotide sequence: TGTGCCAGCAGCTTAGCAGGGGGCGGCTACGAGCAGTACTTC. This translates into CASSLAGGGYEQYF.

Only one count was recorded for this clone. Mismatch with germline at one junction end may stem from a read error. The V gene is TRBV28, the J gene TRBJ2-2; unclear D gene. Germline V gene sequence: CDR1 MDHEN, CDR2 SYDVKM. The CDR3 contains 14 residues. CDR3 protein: CASTPNRNPGELFF. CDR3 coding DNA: TGTGCCAGCACTCCTAACCGGAACCCCGGGGAGCTGTTTTTT. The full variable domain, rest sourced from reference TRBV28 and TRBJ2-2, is DVKVTQSSRYLVKRTGEKVFLECVQDMDHENMFWYRQDPGLGLRLIYFSYDVKMKEKGDIPEGYSVSREKKERFSLILESASTNQTSMYLCASTPNRNPGELFFGEGSRLTVL.

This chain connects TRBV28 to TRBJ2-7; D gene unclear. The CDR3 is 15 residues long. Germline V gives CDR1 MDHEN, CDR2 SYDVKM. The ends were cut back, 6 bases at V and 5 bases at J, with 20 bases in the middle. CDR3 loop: CASRPAAAPWDEQYF. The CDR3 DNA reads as TGTGCCAGCAGACCGGCCGCGGCCCCCTGGGACGAGCAGTACTTC.

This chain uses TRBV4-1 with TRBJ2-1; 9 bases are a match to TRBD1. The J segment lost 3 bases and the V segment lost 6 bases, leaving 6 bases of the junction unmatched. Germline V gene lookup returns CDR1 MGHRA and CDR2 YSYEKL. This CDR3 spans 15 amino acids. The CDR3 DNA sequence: TGCGCCAGCAGGCCGGGACAGGGAAACTACAATGAGCAGTTCTTC. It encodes CASRPGQGNYNEQFF.